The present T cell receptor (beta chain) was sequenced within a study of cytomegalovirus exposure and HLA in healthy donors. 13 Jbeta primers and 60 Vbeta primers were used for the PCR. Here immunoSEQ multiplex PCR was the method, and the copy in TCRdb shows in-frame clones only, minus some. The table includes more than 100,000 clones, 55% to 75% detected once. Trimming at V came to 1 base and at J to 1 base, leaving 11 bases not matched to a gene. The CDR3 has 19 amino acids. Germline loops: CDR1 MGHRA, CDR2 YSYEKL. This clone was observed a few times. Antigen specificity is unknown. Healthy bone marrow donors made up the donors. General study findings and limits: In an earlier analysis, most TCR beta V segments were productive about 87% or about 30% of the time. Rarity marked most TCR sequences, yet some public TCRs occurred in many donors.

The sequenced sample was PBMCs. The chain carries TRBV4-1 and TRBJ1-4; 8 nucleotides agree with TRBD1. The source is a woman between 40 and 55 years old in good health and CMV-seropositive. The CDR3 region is CASSQAPVTGGRTNEKLFF. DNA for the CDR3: TGCGCCAGCAGCCAAGCGCCCGTTACAGGGGGGAGAACTAATGAAAAACTGTTTTTT.